These T cell receptor beta chains were read from a single sample in a study of CD8 T cells in Susac syndrome. Using its own MiXCR run on the immunoSEQ multiplex PCR reads, TCRdb lists one record per CDR3 protein. The sample holds over 80,000 distinct CDR3 sequences, around 94% seen once. The sequenced material came from CD8+ T cells from PBMCs. These receptors originate from a human donor with Susac syndrome. The CDR3 runs from the conserved cysteine through the conserved F or W. Each record gives: D gene, J gene, V gene, clone size, CDR3 DNA, CDR3 protein. D genes are given only for firm matches. Clone size appears in some rows only: once, few, many, or a class for an expanded clone.

D gene: TRBD2
J gene: TRBJ2-5
V gene: TRBV12-3/TRBV12-4
clone size: NA
CDR3 DNA: TGTGCCAGCAGTCCCACTGGCGGGGGTGGGGAGACCCAGTACTTC
CDR3 protein: CASSPTGGGGETQYF

D gene: NA
J gene: TRBJ2-7
V gene: TRBV4-3
clone size: few
CDR3 DNA: TGCGCCAGCAGCCTAAGATCAGGGCTCCTCTACGAGCAGTACTTC
CDR3 protein: CASSLRSGLLYEQYF

D gene: NA
J gene: TRBJ1-1
V gene: TRBV28
clone size: NA
CDR3 DNA: TGTGCCAGCAGTTTGGTAGACGGCACTGAAGCTTTCTTT
CDR3 protein: CASSLVDGTEAFF

D gene: NA
J gene: TRBJ2-5
V gene: TRBV12-5
clone size: NA
CDR3 DNA: TGTGCTAGTGGTTTGGGGCCAGTCGCTCAAGAGACCCAGTACTTC
CDR3 protein: CASGLGPVAQETQYF

D gene: NA
J gene: TRBJ2-7
V gene: TRBV28
clone size: NA
CDR3 DNA: TGTGCCAGCAGTCCAGATCCCTACGAGCAGTACTTC
CDR3 protein: CASSPDPYEQYF

D gene: NA
J gene: TRBJ2-2
V gene: TRBV4-3
clone size: NA
CDR3 DNA: TGCGCCAGCAGCCAAGATCCAGAGGACATGGCGAACACCGGGGAGCTGTTTTTT
CDR3 protein: CASSQDPEDMANTGELFF

D gene: NA
J gene: TRBJ2-7
V gene: TRBV4-3
clone size: NA
CDR3 DNA: TGCGCCAGCAGCCAAGGGCGGGCAGGGTGGTACGAGCAGTACTTC
CDR3 protein: CASSQGRAGWYEQYF

D gene: TRBD2
J gene: TRBJ2-3
V gene: TRBV30
clone size: NA
CDR3 DNA: TGTGCCTGGAGTGTATATGCGGCTAGCGGTACAGATACGCAGTATTTT
CDR3 protein: CAWSVYAASGTDTQYF

D gene: NA
J gene: TRBJ2-1
V gene: TRBV12-3/TRBV12-4
clone size: NA
CDR3 DNA: TGTGCCAGCAGTGCAACAGACAATGAGCAGTTCTTC
CDR3 protein: CASSATDNEQFF

D gene: NA
J gene: TRBJ2-1
V gene: TRBV6-2/TRBV6-3
clone size: NA
CDR3 DNA: TGTGCCAGCAGTTACTCACAGGATACAAGCTACAATGAGCAGTTCTTC
CDR3 protein: CASSYSQDTSYNEQFF

D gene: NA
J gene: TRBJ1-2
V gene: TRBV4-2
clone size: NA
CDR3 DNA: TGTGCCAGCAGCCAAGTCGCCTCAGAAAATGGCTACACCTTC
CDR3 protein: CASSQVASENGYTF

D gene: NA
J gene: TRBJ1-1
V gene: TRBV5-6
clone size: NA
CDR3 DNA: TGTGCCAGCAGCTTGGGTGATTACACTGAAGCTTTCTTT
CDR3 protein: CASSLGDYTEAFF

D gene: NA
J gene: TRBJ2-5
V gene: TRBV7-9
clone size: NA
CDR3 DNA: TGTGCCAGCAGCTCTTCGACAGGCCAAGAGACCCAGTACTTC
CDR3 protein: CASSSSTGQETQYF

D gene: NA
J gene: TRBJ2-5
V gene: TRBV18
clone size: NA
CDR3 DNA: TGTGCCAGCTCGCTCGAGGGGAGTGGGCAAGAGACCCAGTACTTC
CDR3 protein: CASSLEGSGQETQYF

D gene: TRBD2
J gene: TRBJ2-5
V gene: TRBV6-1
clone size: NA
CDR3 DNA: TGTGCCAGCAGTCCGTGGACTAGCCGGTACCAAGAGACCCAGTACTTC
CDR3 protein: CASSPWTSRYQETQYF

D gene: TRBD1
J gene: TRBJ2-5
V gene: TRBV7-6
clone size: NA
CDR3 DNA: TGTGCCAGCAGCTCGGACAGGGGAAGGGGGGAGACCCAGTACTTC
CDR3 protein: CASSSDRGRGETQYF

D gene: NA
J gene: TRBJ2-7
V gene: TRBV4-2
clone size: NA
CDR3 DNA: TGTGCCAGCAGCCAAGAAACTAGTAGCGAGCAGTACTTC
CDR3 protein: CASSQETSSEQYF

D gene: TRBD1
J gene: TRBJ2-3
V gene: TRBV15
clone size: once
CDR3 DNA: TGTGCCACCAGCAGAGAAAGTGGGACAGGGGGCTGGGATACGCAGTATTTT
CDR3 protein: CATSRESGTGGWDTQYF

D gene: TRBD1
J gene: TRBJ2-7
V gene: TRBV5-4
clone size: few
CDR3 DNA: TGTGCCAGCAGCTTGGGACAGGGTTCTTCCTACGAGCAGTACTTC
CDR3 protein: CASSLGQGSSYEQYF

D gene: TRBD1
J gene: TRBJ2-2
V gene: TRBV4-3
clone size: NA
CDR3 DNA: TGCGCCAGCAGCCAAAGATGGGACAGGGCACTAACATCCTACACCGGGGAGCTGTTTTTT
CDR3 protein: CASSQRWDRALTSYTGELFF

D gene: NA
J gene: TRBJ1-4
V gene: TRBV7-9
clone size: NA
CDR3 DNA: TGTGCCAGCAGCTCGCTACCTCTTTCCCCTCTCGGAAAACTGTTTTTT
CDR3 protein: CASSSLPLSPLGKLFF

D gene: NA
J gene: TRBJ2-7
V gene: TRBV29-1
clone size: NA
CDR3 DNA: TGCAGCGTGTGGTCCTACGAGCAGTACTTC
CDR3 protein: CSVWSYEQYF

D gene: NA
J gene: TRBJ2-7
V gene: TRBV5-1
clone size: NA
CDR3 DNA: TGCGCCAGCAGCTTCGCCCTGGGTTACGAGCAGTACTTC
CDR3 protein: CASSFALGYEQYF

D gene: NA
J gene: TRBJ2-2
V gene: TRBV27
clone size: NA
CDR3 DNA: TGTGCCAGCAGTACCAGGGGAGCGAACACCGGGGAGCTGTTTTTT
CDR3 protein: CASSTRGANTGELFF

D gene: NA
J gene: TRBJ2-7
V gene: TRBV7-9
clone size: NA
CDR3 DNA: TGTGCCAGCAGCTTGGTGCGGAGCCCCTACGAGCAGTACTTC
CDR3 protein: CASSLVRSPYEQYF

D gene: NA
J gene: TRBJ1-1
V gene: TRBV6-4
clone size: NA
CDR3 DNA: TGTGCCAGCAGTGACTCGGGAAACACTGAAGCTTTCTTT
CDR3 protein: CASSDSGNTEAFF

D gene: TRBD2
J gene: TRBJ2-4
V gene: TRBV19
clone size: NA
CDR3 DNA: TGTGCCAGTAGTAACCGGGAGGGCGACATTCAGTACTTC
CDR3 protein: CASSNREGDIQYF

D gene: TRBD2
J gene: TRBJ2-4
V gene: TRBV4-2
clone size: NA
CDR3 DNA: TGTGCCAGCAGCCAGCCTACTAGCGGGAGTGACATTCAGTACTTC
CDR3 protein: CASSQPTSGSDIQYF

D gene: NA
J gene: TRBJ2-1
V gene: TRBV20-1
clone size: NA
CDR3 DNA: TGCAGTGCTAGAAGGGAGTATGAGCAGTTCTTC
CDR3 protein: CSARREYEQFF

D gene: NA
J gene: TRBJ2-3
V gene: TRBV5-1
clone size: NA
CDR3 DNA: TGCGCCAGCAGCTTGTGGCGGGCCCACACAGATACGCAGTATTTT
CDR3 protein: CASSLWRAHTDTQYF

D gene: TRBD2
J gene: TRBJ2-1
V gene: TRBV29-1
clone size: NA
CDR3 DNA: TGCAGCGGAGGACTAGCGGGAGCTTACAATGAGCAGTTCTTC
CDR3 protein: CSGGLAGAYNEQFF

D gene: NA
J gene: TRBJ2-1
V gene: TRBV6-1
clone size: NA
CDR3 DNA: TGTGCCAGCCCCTCCCTTGGAGGGGTGTCAGACTCCTACAATGAGCAGTTCTTC
CDR3 protein: CASPSLGGVSDSYNEQFF